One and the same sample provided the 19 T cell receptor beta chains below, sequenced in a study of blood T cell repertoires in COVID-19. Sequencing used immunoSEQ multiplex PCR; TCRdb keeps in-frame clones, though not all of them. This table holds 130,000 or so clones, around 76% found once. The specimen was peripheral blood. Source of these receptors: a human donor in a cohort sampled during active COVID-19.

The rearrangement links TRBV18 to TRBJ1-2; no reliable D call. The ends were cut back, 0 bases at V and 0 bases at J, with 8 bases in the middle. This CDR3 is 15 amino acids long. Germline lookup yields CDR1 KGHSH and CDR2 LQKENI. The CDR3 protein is CASSPPVGANYGYTF. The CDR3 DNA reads TGTGCCAGCTCACCACCGGTCGGAGCTAACTATGGCTACACCTTC.

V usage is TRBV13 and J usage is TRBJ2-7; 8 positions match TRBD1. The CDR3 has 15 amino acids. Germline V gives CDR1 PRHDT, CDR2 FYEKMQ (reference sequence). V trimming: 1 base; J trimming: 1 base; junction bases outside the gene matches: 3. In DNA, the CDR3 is TGTGCCAGCAGCTTAGAGACAGGGGTTTCCTACGAGCAGTACTTC. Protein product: CASSLETGVSYEQYF.

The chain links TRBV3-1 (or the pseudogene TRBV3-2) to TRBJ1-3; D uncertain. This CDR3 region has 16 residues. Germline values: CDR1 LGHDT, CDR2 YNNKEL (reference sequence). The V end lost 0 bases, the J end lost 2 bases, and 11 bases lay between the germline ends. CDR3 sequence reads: CASSQDLGLAGNTIYF. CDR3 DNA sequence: TGTGCCAGCAGCCAAGATCTTGGGCTTGCTGGAAACACCATATATTTT.

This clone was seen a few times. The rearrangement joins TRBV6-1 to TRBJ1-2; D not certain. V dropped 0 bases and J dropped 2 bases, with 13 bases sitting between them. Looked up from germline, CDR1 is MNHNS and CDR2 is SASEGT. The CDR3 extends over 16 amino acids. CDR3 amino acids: CASSEALRGTNYGYTF. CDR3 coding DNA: TGTGCCAGCAGTGAAGCGCTCCGGGGAACCAACTATGGCTACACCTTC.

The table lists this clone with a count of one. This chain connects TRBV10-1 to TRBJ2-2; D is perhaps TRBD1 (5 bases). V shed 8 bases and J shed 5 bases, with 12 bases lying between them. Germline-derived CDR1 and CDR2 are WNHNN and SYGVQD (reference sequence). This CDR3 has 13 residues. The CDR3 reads CASQGVRTGELFF. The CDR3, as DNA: TGCGCCAGCCAAGGGGTCCGAACCGGGGAGCTGTTTTTT.

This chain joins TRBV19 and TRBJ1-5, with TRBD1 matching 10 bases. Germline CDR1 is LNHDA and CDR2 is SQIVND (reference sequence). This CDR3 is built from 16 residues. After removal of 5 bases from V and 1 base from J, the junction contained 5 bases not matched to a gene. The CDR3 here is CASSRTGGMSNQPQHF. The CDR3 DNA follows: TGTGCCAGTAGTCGGACAGGGGGGATGAGCAATCAGCCCCAGCATTTT.

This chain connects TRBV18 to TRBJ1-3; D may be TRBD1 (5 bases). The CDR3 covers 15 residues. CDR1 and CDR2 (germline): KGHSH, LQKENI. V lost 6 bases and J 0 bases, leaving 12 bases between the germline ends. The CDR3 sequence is CASSIQASSGNTIYF. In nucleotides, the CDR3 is TGTGCCAGCTCGATACAGGCGAGCTCTGGAAACACCATATATTTT.

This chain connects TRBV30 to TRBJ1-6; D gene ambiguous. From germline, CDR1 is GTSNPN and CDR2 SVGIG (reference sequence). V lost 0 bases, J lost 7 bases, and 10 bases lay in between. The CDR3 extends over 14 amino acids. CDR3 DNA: TGTGCCTGGAGTGTCGGGGTGATGAATTCACCCCTCCACTTT. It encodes CAWSVGVMNSPLHF.

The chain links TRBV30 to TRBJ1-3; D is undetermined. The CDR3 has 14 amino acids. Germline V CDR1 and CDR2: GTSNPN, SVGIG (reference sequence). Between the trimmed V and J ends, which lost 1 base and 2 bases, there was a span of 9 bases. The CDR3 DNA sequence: TGTGCCTGGAGTGGGAGACTGCCTGGAAACACCATATATTTT. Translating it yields CAWSGRLPGNTIYF.

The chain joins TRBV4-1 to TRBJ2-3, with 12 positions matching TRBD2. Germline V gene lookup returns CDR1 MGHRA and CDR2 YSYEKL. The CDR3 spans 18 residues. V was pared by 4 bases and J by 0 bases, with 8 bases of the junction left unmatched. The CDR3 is CASSPRLAGEISTDTQYF. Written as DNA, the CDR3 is TGCGCCAGCAGCCCACGACTAGCGGGGGAGATTAGCACAGATACGCAGTATTTT.

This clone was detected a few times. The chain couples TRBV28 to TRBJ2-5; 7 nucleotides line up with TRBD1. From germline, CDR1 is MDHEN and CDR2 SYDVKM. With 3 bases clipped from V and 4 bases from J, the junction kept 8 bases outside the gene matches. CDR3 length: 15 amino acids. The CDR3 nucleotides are TGTGCCAGCAGTTTGGGGACAGCCACTTTAGAGACCCAGTACTTC. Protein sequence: CASSLGTATLETQYF.

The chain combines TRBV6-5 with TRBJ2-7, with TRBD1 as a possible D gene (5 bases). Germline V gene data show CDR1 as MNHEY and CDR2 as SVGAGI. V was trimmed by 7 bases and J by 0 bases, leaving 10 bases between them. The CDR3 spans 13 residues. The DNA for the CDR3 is TGTGCCAGCAAGGTTACAGGCTCCTACGAGCAGTACTTC. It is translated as CASKVTGSYEQYF.

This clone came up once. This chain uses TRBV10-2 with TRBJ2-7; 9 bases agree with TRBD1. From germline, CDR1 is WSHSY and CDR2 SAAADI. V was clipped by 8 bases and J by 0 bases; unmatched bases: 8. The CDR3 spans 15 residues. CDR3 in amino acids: CASYGTGRSSYEQYF. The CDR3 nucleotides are TGCGCCAGCTACGGGACAGGGCGTAGCTCCTACGAGCAGTACTTC.

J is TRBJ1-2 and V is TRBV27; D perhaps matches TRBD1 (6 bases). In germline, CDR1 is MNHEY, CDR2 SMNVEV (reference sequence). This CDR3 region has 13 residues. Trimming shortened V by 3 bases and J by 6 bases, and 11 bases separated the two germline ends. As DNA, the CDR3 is TGTGCCAGCAGTTTGGGAGGGGGGGATGGCTACACCTTC. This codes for CASSLGGGDGYTF.

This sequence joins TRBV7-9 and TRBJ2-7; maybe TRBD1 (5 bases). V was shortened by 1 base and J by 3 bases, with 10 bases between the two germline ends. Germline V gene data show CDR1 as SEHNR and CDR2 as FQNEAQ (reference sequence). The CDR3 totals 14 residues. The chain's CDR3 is CASSLGPRVYEQYF. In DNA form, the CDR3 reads TGTGCCAGCAGCTTAGGCCCCAGGGTCTACGAGCAGTACTTC.

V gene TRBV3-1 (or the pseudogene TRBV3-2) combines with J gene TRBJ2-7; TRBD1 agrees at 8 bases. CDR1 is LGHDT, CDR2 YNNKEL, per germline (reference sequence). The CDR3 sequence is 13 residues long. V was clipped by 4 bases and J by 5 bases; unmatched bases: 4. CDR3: CASSLNRGNEQYF. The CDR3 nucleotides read TGTGCCAGCAGCCTAAACAGGGGGAACGAGCAGTACTTC.

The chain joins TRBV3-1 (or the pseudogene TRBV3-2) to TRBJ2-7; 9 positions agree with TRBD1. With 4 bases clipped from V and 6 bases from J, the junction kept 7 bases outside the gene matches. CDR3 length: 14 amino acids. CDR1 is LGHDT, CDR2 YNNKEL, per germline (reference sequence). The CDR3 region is CASSPFVGQGEQYF. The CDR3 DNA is TGTGCCAGCAGCCCCTTCGTGGGACAGGGCGAGCAGTACTTC.

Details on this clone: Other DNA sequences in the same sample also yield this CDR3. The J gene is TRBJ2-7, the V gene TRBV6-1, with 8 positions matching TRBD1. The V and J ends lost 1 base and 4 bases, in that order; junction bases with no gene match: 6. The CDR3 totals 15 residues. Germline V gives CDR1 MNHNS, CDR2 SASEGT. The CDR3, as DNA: TGTGCCAGCAGTGAAGGCGGGACAGGTCCTTACGAGCAGTACTTC. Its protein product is CASSEGGTGPYEQYF.

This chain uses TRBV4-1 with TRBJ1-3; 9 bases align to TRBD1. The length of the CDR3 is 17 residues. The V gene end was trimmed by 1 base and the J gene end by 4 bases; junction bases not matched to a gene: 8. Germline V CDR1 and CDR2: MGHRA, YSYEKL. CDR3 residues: CASSQGRGTGRGNTIYF. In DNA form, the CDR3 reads TGCGCCAGCAGCCAAGGACGCGGGACAGGGCGGGGAAACACCATATATTTT.